This is a list of T cell receptor beta chains from one sample in a study of T cell responses to AZD1222 COVID-19 vaccine. The assay was immunoSEQ multiplex PCR, and TCRdb's table has in-frame clones only and misses some. The sample has more than 150,000 clones, around nine tenths seen once; the top ten hold 0.49%. This specimen was peripheral blood, taken on day 0 of AZD1222 vaccination. The receptors come from an adult in good health. The CDR3 runs from the conserved cysteine through the conserved F or W. Fields, in order: D gene, V gene, clone size, J gene, CDR3 protein, CDR3 DNA. A D gene is named only where the DNA matches it firmly. Not all rows give a size; the values are once, few, many and, for expanded clones, a class.

d_gene: TRBD1; v_gene: TRBV2; abundance: once; j_gene: TRBJ1-5; CDR3aa: CASSYDRGPNQPQHF; CDR3nt: TGTGCCAGCAGTTACGACAGGGGGCCGAATCAGCCCCAGCATTTT
d_gene: .; v_gene: TRBV19; abundance: .; j_gene: TRBJ1-1; CDR3aa: CASIAGNTEAFF; CDR3nt: TGTGCCAGTATAGCGGGGAACACTGAAGCTTTCTTT
d_gene: TRBD1; v_gene: TRBV6-2/TRBV6-3; abundance: .; j_gene: TRBJ2-7; CDR3aa: CASSTRDRFRSYEQYF; CDR3nt: TGTGCCAGCAGTACCCGGGACAGGTTTCGGAGCTACGAGCAGTACTTC
d_gene: .; v_gene: TRBV19; abundance: .; j_gene: TRBJ1-1; CDR3aa: CASSILRYTEAFF; CDR3nt: TGTGCCAGTAGTATTCTGAGGTACACTGAAGCTTTCTTT
d_gene: .; v_gene: TRBV28; abundance: .; j_gene: TRBJ1-5; CDR3aa: CASSLLGNQPQHF; CDR3nt: TGTGCCAGCAGTTTATTAGGTAATCAGCCCCAGCATTTT
d_gene: TRBD1; v_gene: TRBV15; abundance: once; j_gene: TRBJ1-5; CDR3aa: CATSRGASPAGQDSNQPQHF; CDR3nt: TGTGCCACCAGCAGAGGCGCCAGTCCCGCGGGACAGGATAGCAATCAGCCCCAGCATTTT
d_gene: .; v_gene: TRBV6-5; abundance: .; j_gene: TRBJ2-4; CDR3aa: CASKQGLAKNIQYF; CDR3nt: TGTGCCAGCAAGCAGGGCCTAGCCAAAAACATTCAGTACTTC
d_gene: TRBD2; v_gene: TRBV18; abundance: .; j_gene: TRBJ2-1; CDR3aa: CASSPEVLLAGGPEQFF; CDR3nt: TGTGCCAGCTCACCAGAGGTCCTTCTAGCGGGAGGCCCTGAGCAGTTCTTC
d_gene: TRBD2; v_gene: TRBV27; abundance: .; j_gene: TRBJ2-1; CDR3aa: CASSFRLAGGRVNEQFF; CDR3nt: TGTGCCAGCAGTTTTCGACTAGCGGGAGGGCGTGTGAATGAGCAGTTCTTC
d_gene: TRBD1; v_gene: TRBV19; abundance: .; j_gene: TRBJ1-3; CDR3aa: CASSALDRGLNTIYF; CDR3nt: TGTGCCAGTAGTGCCTTGGACAGGGGGCTCAACACCATATATTTT
d_gene: TRBD1; v_gene: TRBV7-3; abundance: .; j_gene: TRBJ2-1; CDR3aa: CASSPLTGVHYNEQFF; CDR3nt: TGTGCCAGCAGCCCCCTGACAGGGGTCCACTACAATGAGCAGTTCTTC
d_gene: TRBD1; v_gene: TRBV7-9; abundance: .; j_gene: TRBJ2-7; CDR3aa: CASRGRGFNYEQYF; CDR3nt: TGTGCCAGCAGAGGCAGGGGGTTTAACTACGAGCAGTACTTC
d_gene: .; v_gene: TRBV10-2; abundance: .; j_gene: TRBJ2-1; CDR3aa: CASSESTGLYNEQFF; CDR3nt: TGCGCCAGCAGTGAGTCCACGGGACTCTACAATGAGCAGTTCTTC
d_gene: .; v_gene: TRBV6-1; abundance: few; j_gene: TRBJ2-7; CDR3aa: CASSDLYEQYF; CDR3nt: TGTGCCAGCAGTGATCTGTACGAGCAGTACTTC
d_gene: .; v_gene: TRBV7-2; abundance: once; j_gene: TRBJ2-2; CDR3aa: CASSLVSFTGELFF; CDR3nt: TGTGCCAGCAGCTTAGTATCATTCACCGGGGAGCTGTTTTTT
d_gene: TRBD2; v_gene: TRBV27; abundance: .; j_gene: TRBJ2-7; CDR3aa: CASSLGGHHEQYF; CDR3nt: TGTGCCAGCAGTTTGGGAGGGCACCACGAGCAGTACTTC
d_gene: .; v_gene: TRBV27; abundance: .; j_gene: TRBJ2-2; CDR3aa: CASSSVGELFF; CDR3nt: TGTGCCAGCAGTTCGGTCGGGGAGCTGTTTTTT
d_gene: .; v_gene: TRBV2; abundance: .; j_gene: TRBJ2-3; CDR3aa: CARGTGEHTQYF; CDR3nt: TGTGCCAGGGGGACCGGCGAACATACGCAGTATTTT
d_gene: .; v_gene: TRBV2; abundance: .; j_gene: TRBJ1-5; CDR3aa: CASTSPTAGMGQPQHF; CDR3nt: TGTGCCAGTACCAGCCCGACCGCAGGGATGGGGCAGCCCCAGCATTTT
d_gene: TRBD1; v_gene: TRBV7-9; abundance: .; j_gene: TRBJ1-5; CDR3aa: CASSSGTGVGQPQHF; CDR3nt: TGTGCCAGCAGCTCCGGGACAGGGGTTGGTCAGCCCCAGCATTTT
d_gene: .; v_gene: TRBV6-5; abundance: .; j_gene: TRBJ1-1; CDR3aa: CASSRTHNTEAFF; CDR3nt: TGTGCCAGCAGCAGGACACATAACACTGAAGCTTTCTTT
d_gene: TRBD2; v_gene: TRBV19; abundance: few; j_gene: TRBJ2-1; CDR3aa: CASRMSSGRFDEQFF; CDR3nt: TGTGCCAGTAGAATGTCGAGCGGGAGATTCGATGAGCAGTTCTTC
d_gene: .; v_gene: TRBV30; abundance: .; j_gene: TRBJ1-3; CDR3aa: CAWMSQGSGNTIYF; CDR3nt: TGTGCCTGGATGTCACAGGGCTCTGGAAACACCATATATTTT
d_gene: .; v_gene: TRBV30; abundance: .; j_gene: TRBJ2-5; CDR3aa: CAWSVANKRETQYF; CDR3nt: TGTGCCTGGAGTGTAGCAAACAAGAGAGAGACCCAGTACTTC